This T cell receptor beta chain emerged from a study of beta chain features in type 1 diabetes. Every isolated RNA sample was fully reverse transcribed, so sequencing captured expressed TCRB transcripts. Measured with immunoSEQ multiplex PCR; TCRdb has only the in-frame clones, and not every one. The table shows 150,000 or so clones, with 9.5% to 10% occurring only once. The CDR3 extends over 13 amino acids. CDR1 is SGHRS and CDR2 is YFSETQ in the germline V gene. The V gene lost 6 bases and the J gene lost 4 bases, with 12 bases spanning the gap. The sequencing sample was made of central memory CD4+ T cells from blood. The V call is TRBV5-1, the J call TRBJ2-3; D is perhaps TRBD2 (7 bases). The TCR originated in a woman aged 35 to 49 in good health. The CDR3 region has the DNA TGCGCCAGCATGCGGGGGCGGGCAGATACGCAGTATTTT. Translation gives CASMRGRADTQYF.